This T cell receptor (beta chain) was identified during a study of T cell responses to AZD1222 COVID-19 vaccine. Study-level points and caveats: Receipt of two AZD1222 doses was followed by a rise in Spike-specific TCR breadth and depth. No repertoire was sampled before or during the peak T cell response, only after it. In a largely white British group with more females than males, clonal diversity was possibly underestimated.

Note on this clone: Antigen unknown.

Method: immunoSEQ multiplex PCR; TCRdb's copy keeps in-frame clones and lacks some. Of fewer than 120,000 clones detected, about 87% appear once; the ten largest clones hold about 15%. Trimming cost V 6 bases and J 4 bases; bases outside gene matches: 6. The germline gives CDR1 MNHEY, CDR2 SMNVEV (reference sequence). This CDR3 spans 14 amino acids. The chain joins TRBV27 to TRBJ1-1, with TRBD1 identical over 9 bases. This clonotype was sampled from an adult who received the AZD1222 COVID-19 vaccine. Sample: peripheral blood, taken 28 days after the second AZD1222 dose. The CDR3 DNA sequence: TGTGCCAGCAGCCTCGGGACAGGGCCCACTGAAGCTTTCTTT. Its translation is CASSLGTGPTEAFF.